Below, one T cell receptor beta chain is given with its context. Its antigen is unknown. Base-call qualities are not available, and no considerably larger clone is one nucleotide away. The data are from a study of T cell responses to AZD1222 COVID-19 vaccine listed by TCRdb under 2021. As for the study more broadly: A total of 233 trial participants underwent TCR sequencing, of whom 200 to 220 had received two doses of AZD1222 and around 25 had received two doses of the MenACWY control vaccine. Trial participants were enrolled by age into subgroups of 18-55, 56-69 and 70-plus years, and around 140, 26 and 57 TCR-sequenced participants, respectively, were included in these subgroups. On the study overall, not on this receptor specifically: In the small 56-69-year group, the increase in depth fell short of significance, most likely because of low power. Conclusions about previously exposed vaccinees are limited, since just five to seven AZD1222 recipients were seropositive for SARS-CoV-2 at baseline. A significant rise in spike-specific TCR breadth and depth was observed after two AZD1222 doses relative to day 0 and relative to MenACWY recipients. Participants were mostly white British, with more females than males. The authors suggested clonal diversity may have been underestimated. Vaccine-associated CD4 TCRs spanned the whole spike protein, with dominant responses in regions 160-218 and 743-854. Nearly half of unique spike-specific TCRs reportedly recognized epitopes outside regions mutated in the B.1.351 and B.1.1.7 variants. Because no samples from the day 14 peak response were available, repertoires could be characterized only after the peak T cell response.

The CDR3 regions of human TCRbeta chains were analyzed by immunosequencing. As for the original processing: TCRs in the repertoires were matched against a reference library of SARS-CoV-2-specific TCRs that had been generated with the MIRA antigen-specificity platform. Breadth meant the fraction of unique TCRs that were SARS-CoV-2-associated, whereas depth meant the fraction of total T cells that were SARS-CoV-2-associated. Using the MIRA data, every spike-specific TCR was mapped to the spike region that the TCR reacted to and assigned to either a CD4 or a CD8 class. Log10-transformed breadth and depth values were compared by one-way ANOVA with Sidak's multiple comparisons tests. The immuneACCESS repertoire file appears here via TCRdb, limited to in-frame rearrangements. These files lack a portion of the clones; in checked studies, under half of the deficit traces to unresolved V genes, and the cause of the others is not known. V, J and clone size are taken as reported in that table, and D and trimming were inferred from the DNA itself. This sample holds about 180,000 clones; 92% were observed only once. The top ten clonotypes cover around 2% of the sample.

This sample's time point label indicates: about 28 days (+/-7) after the second vaccine dose. AZD1222 recipients whose second dose came at about 4 weeks and those whose second dose came at about 12 weeks were combined into one group, since spike-specific TCR depth and breadth did not differ between the two schedules. The vaccinee samples were drawn from two UK trials, COV001 and COV002, one of which was a single-blind randomized controlled phase 2/3 trial testing AZD1222 (ChAdOx1 nCoV-19) in healthy adults. For TCRbeta chain sequencing, PBMC samples from trial participants were taken at day 0 and at day 28 after the second dose. The sequencing here drew on peripheral blood, taken 28 days after the second AZD1222 dose. This TCR was sampled from an adult who received the AZD1222 COVID-19 vaccine.

The CDR3 corresponds to CAWSRGSTDTQYF. In nucleotides, the sequence is TGTGCCTGGAGCAGGGGAAGCACAGATACGCAGTATTTT. The rearrangement combines TRBV30 with TRBJ2-3; TRBD1 could be the D gene, as 6 bases match. From cysteine to phenylalanine, the CDR3 is 13 amino acids long. Kept here is only the CDR3 DNA, which spans 39 bases and is read in frame from base 1. Per the germline V gene (reference sequence), GTSNPN is the CDR1 and SVGIG is the CDR2. The junction carries 7 bases between V and J, which are trimmed by 3 bases and 0 bases respectively.